The present T cell receptor beta chain was sequenced within a study of blood T cell repertoires in COVID-19. As for the study in general: T cells, B-cell-depleted T cells, or PBMCs supplied cDNA or gDNA.

Notes on this clone: The junction departs from germline at one end; a sequencing error may be responsible. The same CDR3 arises from other DNA sequences in this sample as well.

Method: immunoSEQ multiplex PCR; TCRdb's copy keeps in-frame clones and lacks some. This sample carries about 100,000 clones, 70% to 80% of them seen once, and the ten largest clones take 9.8%. The CDR3 extends over 14 amino acids. Per germline, CDR1 KGHSH and CDR2 LQKENI. The sequencing sample was made of peripheral blood. The chain joins TRBV18 to TRBJ1-6; 9 bases are a match to TRBD1. This TCR was recovered from a man aged 60-69 years with active or convalescent COVID-19. This chain's CDR3 is CASSRTGDNSPLHF. The CDR3 DNA is TGTGCTAGCTCCCGGACAGGGGATAATTCACCCCTCCACTTT.